The T cell receptor (beta chain) described here comes from a study of blood T cell repertoires in COVID-19. As processed by the authors: The assay estimated nucleated cells by amplifying reference gene primers. The table came from immunoSEQ multiplex PCR; TCRdb's copy has only in-frame clones and leaves some out. The DNA gave D and trimming, while V, J and clone size come from that table. The sample records 400,000 to 550,000 clones, 85% to 90% being singletons. The CDR3 length is 16 residues. Material for sequencing was peripheral blood. The source is a woman between 25 and 40 years old with acute or convalescent COVID-19. The chain carries TRBV21-1 and TRBJ2-1; no check of the table's D call, TRBD2, against the DNA was made. TRBV21-1 is an annotated pseudogene. Here the CDR3 DNA reads TGTGCCAGCAGCAAAGTCCCACGGAGGTTTTACAATGAGCAGTTCTTC. Translation gives CASSKVPRRFYNEQFF.